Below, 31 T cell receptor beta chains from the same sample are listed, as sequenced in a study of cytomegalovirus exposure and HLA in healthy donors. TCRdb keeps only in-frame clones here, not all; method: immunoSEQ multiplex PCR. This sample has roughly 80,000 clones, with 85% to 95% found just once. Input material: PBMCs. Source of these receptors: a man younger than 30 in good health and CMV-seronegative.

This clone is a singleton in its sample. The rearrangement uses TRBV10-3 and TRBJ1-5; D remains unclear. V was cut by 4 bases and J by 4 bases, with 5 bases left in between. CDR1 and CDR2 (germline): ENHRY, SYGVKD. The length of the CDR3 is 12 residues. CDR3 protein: CAISGVNQPQHF. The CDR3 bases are TGTGCCATCAGTGGAGTGAATCAGCCCCAGCATTTT.

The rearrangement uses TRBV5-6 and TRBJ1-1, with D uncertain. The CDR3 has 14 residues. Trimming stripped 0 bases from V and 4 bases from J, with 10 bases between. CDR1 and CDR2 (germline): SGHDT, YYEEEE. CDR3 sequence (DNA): TGTGCCAGCAGCTTGGCGGGAATTGGCACTGAAGCTTTCTTT. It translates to CASSLAGIGTEAFF.

The chain's CDR3 is CATSRRVVREGYEQYF. CDR3 in DNA: TGTGCCACCAGCAGGAGGGTCGTCCGGGAGGGCTACGAGCAGTACTTC. The chain employs TRBV15 and TRBJ2-7, with 8 bases matching TRBD2. CDR3 length equals 16 residues. Trimming took 3 bases from V and 3 from J; bases not matched to a gene: 10. CDR1 and CDR2 (germline): LNHNV, YYDKDF (reference sequence).

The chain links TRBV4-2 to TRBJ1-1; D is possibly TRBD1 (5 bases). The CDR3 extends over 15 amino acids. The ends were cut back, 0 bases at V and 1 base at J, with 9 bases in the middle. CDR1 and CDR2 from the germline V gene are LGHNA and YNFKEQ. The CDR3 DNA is TGTGCCAGCAGCCAAGAGAACAGGAGGAACACTGAAGCTTTCTTT. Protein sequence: CASSQENRRNTEAFF.

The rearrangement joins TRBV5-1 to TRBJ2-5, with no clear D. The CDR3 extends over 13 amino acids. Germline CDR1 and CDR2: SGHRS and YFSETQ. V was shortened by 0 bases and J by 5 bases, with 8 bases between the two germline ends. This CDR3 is CASSLALRETQYF. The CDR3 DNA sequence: TGCGCCAGCAGCTTGGCCCTCCGGGAGACCCAGTACTTC.

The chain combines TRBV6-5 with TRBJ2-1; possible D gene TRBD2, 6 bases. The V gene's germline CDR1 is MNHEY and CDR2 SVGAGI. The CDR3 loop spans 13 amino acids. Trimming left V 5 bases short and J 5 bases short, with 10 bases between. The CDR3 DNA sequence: TGTGCCAGCAGTCGGACTATTCACAATGAGCAGTTCTTC. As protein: CASSRTIHNEQFF.

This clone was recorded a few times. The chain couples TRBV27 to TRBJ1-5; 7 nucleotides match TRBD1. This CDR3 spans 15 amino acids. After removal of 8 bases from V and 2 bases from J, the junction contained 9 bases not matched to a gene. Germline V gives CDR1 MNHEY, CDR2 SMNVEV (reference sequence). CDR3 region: CASLPTGKGNQPQHF. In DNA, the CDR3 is TGTGCCAGCCTCCCGACAGGGAAGGGCAATCAGCCCCAGCATTTT.

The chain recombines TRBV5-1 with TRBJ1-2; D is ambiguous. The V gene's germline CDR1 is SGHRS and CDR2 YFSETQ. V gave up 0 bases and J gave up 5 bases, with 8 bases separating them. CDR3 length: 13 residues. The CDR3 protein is CASSLARRYGYTF. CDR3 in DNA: TGCGCCAGCAGCTTGGCGCGGCGTTATGGCTACACCTTC.

The CDR3 nucleotides are TGTGCCAGCAGCTTGACTAGCGGGGGACCCTCCTACAATGAGCAGTTCTTC. Translated: CASSLTSGGPSYNEQFF. The J gene is TRBJ2-1, the V gene TRBV13; 12 nucleotides line up with TRBD2. Germline V gene sequence: CDR1 PRHDT, CDR2 FYEKMQ (reference sequence). There are 17 residues in the CDR3. With 3 bases clipped from V and 0 bases from J, the junction kept 3 bases outside the gene matches.

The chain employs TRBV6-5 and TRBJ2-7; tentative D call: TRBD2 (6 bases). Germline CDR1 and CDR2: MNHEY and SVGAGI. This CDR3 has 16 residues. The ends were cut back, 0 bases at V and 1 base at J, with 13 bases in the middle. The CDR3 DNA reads TGTGCCAGCAGTTACTCAACGGGAGCACGGTCCTACGAGCAGTACTTC. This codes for CASSYSTGARSYEQYF.

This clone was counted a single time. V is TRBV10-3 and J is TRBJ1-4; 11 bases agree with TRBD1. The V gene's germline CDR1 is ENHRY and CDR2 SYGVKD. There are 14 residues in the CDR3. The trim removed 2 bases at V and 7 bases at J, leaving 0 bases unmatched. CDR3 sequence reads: CAISEGTGGEKLFF. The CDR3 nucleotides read TGTGCCATCAGTGAGGGGACAGGGGGTGAAAAACTGTTTTTT.

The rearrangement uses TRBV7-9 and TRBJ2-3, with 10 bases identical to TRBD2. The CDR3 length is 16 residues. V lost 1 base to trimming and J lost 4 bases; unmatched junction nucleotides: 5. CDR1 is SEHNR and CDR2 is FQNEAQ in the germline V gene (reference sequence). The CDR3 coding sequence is TGTGCCAGCAGCTTAGGAGCGGGGGGGCAATCAGATACGCAGTATTTT. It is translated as CASSLGAGGQSDTQYF.

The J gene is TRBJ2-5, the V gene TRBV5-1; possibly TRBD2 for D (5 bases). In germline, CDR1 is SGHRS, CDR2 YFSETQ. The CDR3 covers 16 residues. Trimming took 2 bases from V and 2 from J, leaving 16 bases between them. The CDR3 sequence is CASSLVGGGSQETQYF. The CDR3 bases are TGCGCCAGCAGCTTAGTGGGTGGCGGGTCGCAAGAGACCCAGTACTTC.

Here the CDR3 reads CASSAQDRGRTEAFF. The CDR3 DNA reads TGTGCCAGCAGTGCTCAGGACAGGGGGAGGACTGAAGCTTTCTTT. The chain has TRBV6-6 and TRBJ1-1, with 10 bases lining up with TRBD1. Germline V gene lookup returns CDR1 MNHNY and CDR2 SVGAGI (reference sequence). The CDR3 consists of 15 residues. Trimming took 5 bases from V and 5 from J; bases not matched to a gene: 8.

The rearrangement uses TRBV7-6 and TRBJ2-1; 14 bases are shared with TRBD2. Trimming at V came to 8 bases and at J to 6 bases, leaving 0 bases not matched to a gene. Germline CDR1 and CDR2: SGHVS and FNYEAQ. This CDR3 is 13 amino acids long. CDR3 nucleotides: TGTGCCAGCGGACTAGCGGGGGGCAATGAGCAGTTCTTC. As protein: CASGLAGGNEQFF.

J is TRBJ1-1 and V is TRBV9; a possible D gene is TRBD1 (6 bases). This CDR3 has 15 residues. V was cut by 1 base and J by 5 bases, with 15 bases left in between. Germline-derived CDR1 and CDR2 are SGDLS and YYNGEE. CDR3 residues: CASSVYLQGGTEAFF. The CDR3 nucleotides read TGTGCCAGCAGCGTATATTTACAGGGTGGGACTGAAGCTTTCTTT.

The CDR3 protein is CASSEYPDPGSKGYTF. The CDR3 coding sequence is TGTGCCAGCAGTGAATACCCAGATCCAGGCTCTAAGGGCTACACCTTC. The chain uses TRBV6-1 and TRBJ1-2; D unclear. Germline CDR1 and CDR2: MNHNS and SASEGT. Trimming removed 2 bases at V and 8 bases at J, with 21 bases between. The CDR3 contains 16 residues.

CDR3 loop: CASSEIQGLCTF. CDR3 bases: TGTGCCAGCAGTGAAATACAGGGGCTCTGTACCTTC. The chain employs TRBV2 and TRBJ1-2; 7 bases line up with TRBD1. The trim removed 2 bases at V and 14 bases at J, leaving 8 bases unmatched. The CDR3 totals 12 residues. Germline V gene data show CDR1 as SNHLY and CDR2 as FYNNEI.

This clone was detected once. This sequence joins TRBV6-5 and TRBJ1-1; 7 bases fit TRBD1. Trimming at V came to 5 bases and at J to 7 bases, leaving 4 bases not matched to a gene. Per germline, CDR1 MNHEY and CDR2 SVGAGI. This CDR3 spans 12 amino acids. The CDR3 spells CASSHRQGEAFF. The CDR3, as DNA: TGTGCCAGCAGTCATCGACAGGGTGAAGCTTTCTTT.

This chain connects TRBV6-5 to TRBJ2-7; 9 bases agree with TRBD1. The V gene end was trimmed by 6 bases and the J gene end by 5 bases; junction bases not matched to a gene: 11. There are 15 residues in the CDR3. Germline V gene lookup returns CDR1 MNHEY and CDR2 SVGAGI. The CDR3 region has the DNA TGTGCCAGCAGGCTTACAGGGGGCGAGATGAACGAGCAGTACTTC. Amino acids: CASRLTGGEMNEQYF.

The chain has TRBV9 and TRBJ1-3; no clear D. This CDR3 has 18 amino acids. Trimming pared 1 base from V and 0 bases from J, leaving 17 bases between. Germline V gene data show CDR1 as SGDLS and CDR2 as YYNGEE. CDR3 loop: CASSVPLVGKFSGNTIYF. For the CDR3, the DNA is TGTGCCAGCAGCGTACCGCTAGTCGGCAAGTTCTCTGGAAACACCATATATTTT.

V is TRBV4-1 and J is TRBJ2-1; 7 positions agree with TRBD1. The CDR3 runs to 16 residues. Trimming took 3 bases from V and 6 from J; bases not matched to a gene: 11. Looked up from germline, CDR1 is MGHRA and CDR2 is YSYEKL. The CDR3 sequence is CASSHTFGTARNEQFF. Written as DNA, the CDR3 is TGCGCCAGCAGCCACACCTTTGGGACAGCCCGCAATGAGCAGTTCTTC.

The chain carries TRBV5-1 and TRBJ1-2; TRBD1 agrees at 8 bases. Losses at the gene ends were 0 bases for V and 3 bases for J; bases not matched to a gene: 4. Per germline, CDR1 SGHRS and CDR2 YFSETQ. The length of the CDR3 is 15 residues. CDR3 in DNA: TGCGCCAGCAGCTTGGCTTTGACAGGGGACTATGGCTACACCTTC. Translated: CASSLALTGDYGYTF.

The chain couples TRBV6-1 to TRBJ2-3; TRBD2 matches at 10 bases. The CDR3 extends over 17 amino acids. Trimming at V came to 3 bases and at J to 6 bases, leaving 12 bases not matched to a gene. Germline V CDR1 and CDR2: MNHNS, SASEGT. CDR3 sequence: CASSDPYPSGGIDTQYF. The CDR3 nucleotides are TGTGCCAGCAGTGATCCGTACCCTAGCGGGGGCATCGATACGCAGTATTTT.

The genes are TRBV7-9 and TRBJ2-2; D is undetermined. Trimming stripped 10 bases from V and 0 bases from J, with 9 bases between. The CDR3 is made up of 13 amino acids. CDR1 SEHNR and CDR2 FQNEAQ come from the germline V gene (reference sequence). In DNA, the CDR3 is TGTGCCACCCAGACACCGAACACCGGGGAGCTGTTTTTT. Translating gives CATQTPNTGELFF.

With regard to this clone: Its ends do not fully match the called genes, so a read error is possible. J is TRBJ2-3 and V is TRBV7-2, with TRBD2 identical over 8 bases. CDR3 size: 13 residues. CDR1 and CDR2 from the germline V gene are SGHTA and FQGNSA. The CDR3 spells CASSPGGSGTARF. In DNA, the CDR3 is TGTGCCAGCAGCCCGGGGGGGAGCGGGACCGCCAGGTTT.

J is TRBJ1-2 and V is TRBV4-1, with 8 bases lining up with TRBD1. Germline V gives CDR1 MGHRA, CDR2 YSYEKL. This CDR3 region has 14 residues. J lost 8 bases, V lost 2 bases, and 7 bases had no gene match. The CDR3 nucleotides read TGCGCCAGCAGCCAACCAGGACAGGGATTCGGCTACACCTTC. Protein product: CASSQPGQGFGYTF.

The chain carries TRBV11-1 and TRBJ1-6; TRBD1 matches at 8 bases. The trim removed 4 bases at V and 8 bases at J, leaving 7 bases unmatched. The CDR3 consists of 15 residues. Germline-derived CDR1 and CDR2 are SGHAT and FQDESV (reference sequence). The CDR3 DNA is TGTGCCAGCAGCTCCTCGGACAGGGTTTATTCACCCCTCCACTTT. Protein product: CASSSSDRVYSPLHF.

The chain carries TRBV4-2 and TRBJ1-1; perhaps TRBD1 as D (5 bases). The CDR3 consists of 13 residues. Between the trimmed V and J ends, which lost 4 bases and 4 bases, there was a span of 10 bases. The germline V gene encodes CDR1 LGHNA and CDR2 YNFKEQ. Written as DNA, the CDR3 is TGTGCCAGCAGCCGAAGGGGAGGCACTGAAGCTTTCTTT. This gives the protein CASSRRGGTEAFF.

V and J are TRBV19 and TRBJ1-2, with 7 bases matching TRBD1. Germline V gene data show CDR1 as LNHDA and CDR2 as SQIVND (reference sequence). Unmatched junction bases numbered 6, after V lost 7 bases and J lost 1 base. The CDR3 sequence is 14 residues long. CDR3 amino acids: CASMTPGGNYGYTF. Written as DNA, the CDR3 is TGTGCCAGTATGACCCCAGGGGGTAACTATGGCTACACCTTC.

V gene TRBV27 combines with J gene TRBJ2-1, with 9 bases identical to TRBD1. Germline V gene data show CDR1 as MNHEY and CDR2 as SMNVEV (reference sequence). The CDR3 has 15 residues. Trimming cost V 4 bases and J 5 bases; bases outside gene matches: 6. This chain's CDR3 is CASSYGQGRNNEQFF. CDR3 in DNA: TGTGCCAGCAGTTACGGACAGGGGAGGAACAATGAGCAGTTCTTC.